This section outlines one T cell receptor beta chain sequence together with its context. Certain patients were not enrolled. These were patients with other autoimmune diseases, uncontrolled infections, pregnancy or lactation. The entry originates in a study of Graves' ophthalmopathy and Graves' hyperthyroidism. As the template, RNA transcripts were used to amplify TCR beta CDR3 regions. Investigators did first-round RT-PCR with HTBI primers, then second-round multiplex PCR. TCRdb passed the multiplex PCR reads through MiXCR, listing each CDR3 protein once. The data contain 620,000 or so distinct CDR3 sequences, about a fifth of them singletons. V was pared by 3 bases and J by 4 bases, with 12 bases between. This CDR3 contains 13 residues. From germline, CDR1 is DFQATT and CDR2 SNEGSKA (reference sequence).

V is TRBV20-1 and J is TRBJ1-2; the D gene is possibly TRBD1 (5 bases). Source material: peripheral blood. This TCR derives from a woman younger than 35 with stable Graves' hyperthyroidism. Some clones in this sample may be carry-over from other donors' samples. The CDR3 reads CSASAGRAYGYTF. CDR3 DNA: TGCAGTGCTAGTGCAGGGAGGGCCTATGGCTACACCTTC.